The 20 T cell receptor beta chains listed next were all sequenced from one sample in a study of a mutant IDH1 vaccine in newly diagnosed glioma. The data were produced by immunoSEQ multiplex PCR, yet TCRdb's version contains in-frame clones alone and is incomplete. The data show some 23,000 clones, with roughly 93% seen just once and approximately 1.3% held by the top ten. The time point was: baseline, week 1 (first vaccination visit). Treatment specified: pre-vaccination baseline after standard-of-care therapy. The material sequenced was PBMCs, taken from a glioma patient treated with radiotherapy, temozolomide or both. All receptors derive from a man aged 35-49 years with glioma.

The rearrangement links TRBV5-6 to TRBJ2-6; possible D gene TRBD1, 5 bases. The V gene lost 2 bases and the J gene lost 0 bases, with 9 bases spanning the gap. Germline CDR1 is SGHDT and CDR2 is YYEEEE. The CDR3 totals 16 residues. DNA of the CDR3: TGTGCCAGCAGCTTTATGGACACCTCTGGGGCCAACGTCCTGACTTTC. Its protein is CASSFMDTSGANVLTF.

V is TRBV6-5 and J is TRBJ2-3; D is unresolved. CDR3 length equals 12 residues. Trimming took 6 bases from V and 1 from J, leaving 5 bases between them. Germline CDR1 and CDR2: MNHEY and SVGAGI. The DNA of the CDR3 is TGTGCCAGCAGACGAGGCACAGATACGCAGTATTTT. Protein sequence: CASRRGTDTQYF.

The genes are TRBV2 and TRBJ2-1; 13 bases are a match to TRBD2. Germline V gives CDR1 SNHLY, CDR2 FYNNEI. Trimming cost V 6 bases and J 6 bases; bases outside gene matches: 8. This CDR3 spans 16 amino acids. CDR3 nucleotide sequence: TGTGCCAGCAGGAGGACTAGCGGGGGTACACTCAATGAGCAGTTCTTC. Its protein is CASRRTSGGTLNEQFF.

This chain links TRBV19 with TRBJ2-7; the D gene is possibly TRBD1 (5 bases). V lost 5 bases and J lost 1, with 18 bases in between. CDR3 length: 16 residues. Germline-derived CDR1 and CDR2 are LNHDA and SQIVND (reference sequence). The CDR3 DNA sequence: TGTGCCAGTAGTGGTAACCGTGGGGCAAAATCCTACGAGCAGTACTTC. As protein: CASSGNRGAKSYEQYF.

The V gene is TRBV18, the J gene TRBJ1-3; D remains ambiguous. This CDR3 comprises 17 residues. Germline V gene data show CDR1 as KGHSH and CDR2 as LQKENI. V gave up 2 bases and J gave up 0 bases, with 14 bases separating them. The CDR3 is CASSPSISRSSGNTIYF. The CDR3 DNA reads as TGTGCCAGCTCACCATCAATTTCTCGGAGCTCTGGAAACACCATATATTTT.

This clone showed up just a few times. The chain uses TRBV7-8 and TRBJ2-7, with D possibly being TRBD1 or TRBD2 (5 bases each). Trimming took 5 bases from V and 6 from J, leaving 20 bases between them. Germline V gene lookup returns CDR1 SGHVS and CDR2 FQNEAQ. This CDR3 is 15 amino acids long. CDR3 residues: CASSPDGTGNGEQYF. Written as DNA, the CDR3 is TGTGCCAGCAGCCCCGACGGGACCGGGAACGGCGAGCAGTACTTC. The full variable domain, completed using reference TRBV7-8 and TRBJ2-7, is GAGVSQSPRYKVAKRGQDVALRCDPISGHVSLFWYQQALGQGPEFLTYFQNEAQLDKSGLPSDRFFAERPEGSVSTLKIQRTQQEDSAVYLCASSPDGTGNGEQYFGPGTRLTVT.

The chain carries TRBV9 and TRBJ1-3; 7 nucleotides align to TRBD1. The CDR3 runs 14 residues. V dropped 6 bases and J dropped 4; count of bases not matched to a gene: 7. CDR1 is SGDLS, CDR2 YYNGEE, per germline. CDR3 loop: CASTPQGTGNTIYF. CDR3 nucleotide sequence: TGTGCCAGCACCCCACAGGGGACAGGAAACACCATATATTTT.

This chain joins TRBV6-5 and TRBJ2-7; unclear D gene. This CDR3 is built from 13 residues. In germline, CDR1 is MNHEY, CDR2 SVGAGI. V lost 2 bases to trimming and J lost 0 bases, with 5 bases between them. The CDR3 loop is CASSYRASYEQYF. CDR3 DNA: TGTGCCAGCAGTTACAGGGCCTCCTACGAGCAGTACTTC.

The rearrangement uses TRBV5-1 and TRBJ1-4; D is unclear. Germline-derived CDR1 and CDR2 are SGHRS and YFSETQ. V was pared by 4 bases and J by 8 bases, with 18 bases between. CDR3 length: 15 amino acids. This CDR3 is CASSQQRPQEEKLFF. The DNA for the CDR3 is TGCGCCAGCAGCCAGCAGAGACCCCAGGAGGAAAAACTGTTTTTT. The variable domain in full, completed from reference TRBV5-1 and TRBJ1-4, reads KAGVTQTPRYLIKTRGQQVTLSCSPISGHRSVSWYQQTPGQGLQFLFEYFSETQRNKGNFPGRFSGRQFSNSRSEMNVSTLELGDSALYLCASSQQRPQEEKLFFGSGTQLSVL.

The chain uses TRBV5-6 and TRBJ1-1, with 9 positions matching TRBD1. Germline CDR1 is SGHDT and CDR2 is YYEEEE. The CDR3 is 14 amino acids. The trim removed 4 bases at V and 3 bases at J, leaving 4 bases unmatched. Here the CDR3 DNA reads TGTGCCAGCAGCCCCGGGACAGGGTACACTGAAGCTTTCTTT. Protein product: CASSPGTGYTEAFF.

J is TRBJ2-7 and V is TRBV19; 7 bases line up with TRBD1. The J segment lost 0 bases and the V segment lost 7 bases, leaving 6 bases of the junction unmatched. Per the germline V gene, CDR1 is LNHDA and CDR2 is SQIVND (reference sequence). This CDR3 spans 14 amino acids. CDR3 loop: CASKTGTASYEQYF. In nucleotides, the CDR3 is TGTGCCAGTAAAACCGGGACAGCCTCCTACGAGCAGTACTTC. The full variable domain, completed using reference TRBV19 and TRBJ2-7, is DGGITQSPKYLFRKEGQNVTLSCEQNLNHDAMYWYRQDPGQGLRLIYYSQIVNDFQKGDIAEGYSVSREKKESFPLTVTSAQKNPTAFYLCASKTGTASYEQYFGPGTRLTVT.

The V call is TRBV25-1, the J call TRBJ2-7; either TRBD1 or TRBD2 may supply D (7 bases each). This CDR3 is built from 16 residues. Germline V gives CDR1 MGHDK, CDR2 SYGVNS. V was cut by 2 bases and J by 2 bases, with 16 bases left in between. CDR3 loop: CASSEPGQGGAYEQYF. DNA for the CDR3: TGTGCCAGCAGTGAACCTGGGCAGGGGGGGGCCTACGAGCAGTACTTC.

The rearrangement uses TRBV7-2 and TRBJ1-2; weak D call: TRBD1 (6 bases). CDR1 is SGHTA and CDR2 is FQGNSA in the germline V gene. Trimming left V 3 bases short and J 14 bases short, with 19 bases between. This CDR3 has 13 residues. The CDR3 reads CASSFSGGVRYTF. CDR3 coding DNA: TGTGCCAGCAGCTTTTCCGGGGGCGTGAGGTATACCTTC. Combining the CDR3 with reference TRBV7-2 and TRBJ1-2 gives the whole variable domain GAGVSQSPSNKVTEKGKDVELRCDPISGHTALYWYRQSLGQGLEFLIYFQGNSAPDKSGLPSDRFSAERTGGSVSTLTIQRTQQEDSAVYLCASSFSGGVRYTFGSGTRLTVV.

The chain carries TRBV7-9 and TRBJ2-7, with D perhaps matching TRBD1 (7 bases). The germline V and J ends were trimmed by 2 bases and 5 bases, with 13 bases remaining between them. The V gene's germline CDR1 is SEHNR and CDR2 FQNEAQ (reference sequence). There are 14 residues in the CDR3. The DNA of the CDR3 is TGTGCCAGCAGCTTATCGGGCAGGGGGGACGAGCAGTACTTC. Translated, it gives CASSLSGRGDEQYF.

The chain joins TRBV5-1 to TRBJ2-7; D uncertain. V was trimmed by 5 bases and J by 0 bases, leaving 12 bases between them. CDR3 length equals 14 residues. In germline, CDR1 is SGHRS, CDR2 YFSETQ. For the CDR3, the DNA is TGCGCCAGCAGTCGGCAGGAACTCTCCTACGAGCAGTACTTC. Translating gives CASSRQELSYEQYF.

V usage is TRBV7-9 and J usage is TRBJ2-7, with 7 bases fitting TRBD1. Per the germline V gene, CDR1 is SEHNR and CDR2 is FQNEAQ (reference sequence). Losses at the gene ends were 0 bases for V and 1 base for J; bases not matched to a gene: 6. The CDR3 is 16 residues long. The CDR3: CASSLAWGQTSYEQYF. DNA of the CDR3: TGTGCCAGCAGCTTAGCTTGGGGACAGACGTCCTACGAGCAGTACTTC.

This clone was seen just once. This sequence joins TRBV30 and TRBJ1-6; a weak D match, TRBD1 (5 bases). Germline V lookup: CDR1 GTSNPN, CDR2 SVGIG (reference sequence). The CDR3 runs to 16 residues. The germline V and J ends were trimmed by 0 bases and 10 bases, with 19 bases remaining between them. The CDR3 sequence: CAWSVPLAGVESPLHF. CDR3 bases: TGTGCCTGGAGTGTACCACTCGCGGGGGTGGAATCACCCCTCCACTTT.

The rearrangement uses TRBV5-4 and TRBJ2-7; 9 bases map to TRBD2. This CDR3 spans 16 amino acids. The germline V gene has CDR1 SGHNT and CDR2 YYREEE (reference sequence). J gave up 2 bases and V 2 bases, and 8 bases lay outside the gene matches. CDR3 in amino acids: CASSFGSGRGAYEQYF. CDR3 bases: TGTGCCAGCAGCTTCGGTAGCGGGAGAGGAGCCTACGAGCAGTACTTC.

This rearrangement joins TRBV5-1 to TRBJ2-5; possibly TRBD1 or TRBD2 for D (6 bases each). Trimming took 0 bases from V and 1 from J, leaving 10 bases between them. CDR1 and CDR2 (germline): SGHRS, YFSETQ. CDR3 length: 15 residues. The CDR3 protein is CASSLVRGGQETQYF. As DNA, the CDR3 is TGCGCCAGCAGCTTGGTCAGGGGAGGCCAAGAGACCCAGTACTTC.

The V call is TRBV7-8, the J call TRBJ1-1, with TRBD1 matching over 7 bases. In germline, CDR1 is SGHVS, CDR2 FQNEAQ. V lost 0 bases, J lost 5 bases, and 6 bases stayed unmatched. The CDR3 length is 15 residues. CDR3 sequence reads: CASSLAYRGNTEAFF. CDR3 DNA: TGTGCCAGCAGCTTAGCATACAGGGGAAATACTGAAGCTTTCTTT.